The present T cell receptor beta chain was sequenced within a study of Graves' ophthalmopathy and Graves' hyperthyroidism. Germline loops: CDR1 SGHTA, CDR2 FQGNSA. The CDR3 runs 14 residues. Between the trimmed V and J ends, which lost 1 base and 6 bases, there was a span of 9 bases. The authors amplified TCR beta CDR3 regions from RNA transcripts. The workflow started with a first-round RT-PCR run with HTBI primers and then moved on to a second-round multiplex PCR. MiXCR, run by TCRdb on the multiplex PCR reads, gives a single entry per CDR3 protein. Of roughly 600,000 distinct CDR3 sequences listed, approximately 37% are singletons. This clonotype was picked up many times. Lactation, pregnancy, uncontrolled infections and other autoimmune diseases were all grounds for excluding patients. Clinicians made diagnoses from clinical symptoms, serum thyroxine, TRAb, thyroid ultrasound and orbital computed tomography.

The sequenced sample was peripheral blood or thyroid tissue (not recorded which). This clonotype was obtained from an adult man with Graves' hyperthyroidism. The chain uses TRBV7-2 and TRBJ2-2; D gene unclear. DNA of the CDR3: TGTGCCAGCAGCTTAGGGGCATTTCCCGGGGAGCTGTTTTTT. Residues: CASSLGAFPGELFF.